The 8 T cell receptor beta chains listed next were all sequenced from one sample in a study of regulatory T cells in long-lasting Graves disease. Time point here: newly diagnosed GD, antithyroid drugs for less than 3 months. RNA from PBMCs was the source of the TCR library. Through Arm-PCR of CDR3 regions and iRepertoire HTBI primers, TCR beta libraries were built. Each CDR3 protein gets one entry after TCRdb re-called the multiplex PCR reads with MiXCR. The sample has 520,000 or so distinct CDR3 sequences, approximately 12% seen once. The data also belong to a second study, concerning T cells in Graves' hyperthyroidism and ophthalmopathy.

The source was peripheral blood mononuclear cells (PBMCs), collected at new diagnosis, from a patient treated with antithyroid drugs. The source of these receptors is a woman aged 25-40 years with Graves disease.

This clonotype was detected ten times or more. The chain employs TRBV30 and TRBJ1-2, with no clear D. Trimming shortened V by 0 bases and J by 2 bases, and 7 bases separated the two germline ends. The germline V gene has CDR1 GTSNPN and CDR2 SVGIG (reference sequence). The CDR3 is 13 amino acids. DNA for the CDR3: TGTGCCTGGAGTGTAACCCGAAACTATGGCTACACCTTC. Amino acid sequence: CAWSVTRNYGYTF. The whole variable domain, remainder taken from reference TRBV30 and TRBJ1-2, is SQTIHQWPATLVQPVGSPLSLECTVEGTSNPNLYWYRQAAGRGLQLLFYSVGIGQISSEVPQNLSASRPQDRQFILSSKKLLLSDSGFYLCAWSVTRNYGYTFGSGTRLTVV.

Many counts were recorded for this clonotype. This sequence joins TRBV25-1 and TRBJ1-1, with D tentatively TRBD1 (5 bases). V was trimmed by 7 bases and J by 1 base, leaving 7 bases between them. CDR1 and CDR2 (germline): MGHDK, SYGVNS. The CDR3 sequence is 12 residues long. The CDR3 region has the DNA TGTGCCAGCAATCAGGGGAACACTGAAGCTTTCTTT. It is translated as CASNQGNTEAFF.

In its sample, this clonotype was seen many times. The chain employs TRBV5-4 and TRBJ2-7; 11 bases line up with TRBD1. Germline CDR1 reads SGHNT; CDR2 reads YYREEE (reference sequence). CDR3 length: 14 residues. The V segment lost 4 bases and the J segment 5 bases; nucleotides outside the gene matches: 5. CDR3 nucleotide sequence: TGTGCCAGCAGCAAGCCGGGACAGGGGGACGAGCAGTACTTC. Protein product: CASSKPGQGDEQYF.

This clonotype appeared many times. The CDR3 nucleotides are TGTGCCAGCAGGGGGGACGGCACTGAAGCTTTCTTT. Protein sequence: CASRGDGTEAFF. V gene TRBV6-1 combines with J gene TRBJ1-1, with D possibly matching TRBD1 (5 bases). V was trimmed by 6 bases and J by 4 bases, leaving 9 bases between them. The CDR3 covers 12 residues. Germline lookup yields CDR1 MNHNS and CDR2 SASEGT.

The sample holds many counts of this clonotype. The V gene is TRBV11-3, the J gene TRBJ2-7; D is ambiguous. This CDR3 has 15 residues. V lost 3 bases and J lost 0, with 12 bases in between. Germline values: CDR1 SGHNT, CDR2 YENEEA. In nucleotides, the CDR3 is TGTGCCAGCAGCTTTACGGGCAGGAGCTCCTACGAGCAGTACTTC. This translates into CASSFTGRSSYEQYF. Complete variable domain (other parts from reference TRBV11-3 and TRBJ2-7): EAGVVQSPRYKIIEKKQPVAFWCNPISGHNTLYWYLQNLGQGPELLIRYENEEAVDDSQLPKDRFSAERLKGVDSTLKIQPAELGDSAVYLCASSFTGRSSYEQYFGPGTRLTVT.

This clonotype was observed at least ten times. The chain combines TRBV2 with TRBJ1-5; 7 positions agree with TRBD1. V gave up 8 bases and J gave up 2 bases; unmatched junction bases: 9. Germline V gene lookup returns CDR1 SNHLY and CDR2 FYNNEI. This CDR3 contains 15 residues. CDR3 region: CASEEQGLGNQPQHF. The DNA of the CDR3 is TGTGCCAGCGAAGAACAGGGGTTGGGCAATCAGCCCCAGCATTTT.

The chain joins TRBV12-3 or TRBV12-4 to TRBJ2-5; no reliable D call. This CDR3 comprises 14 residues. The V end was cut by 5 bases, the J end by 1 base, with 11 bases between. The CDR3 spells CASSPWAAQETQYF. CDR3 nucleotides: TGTGCCAGCAGTCCCTGGGCGGCCCAAGAGACCCAGTACTTC.

The V and J genes are TRBV30 and TRBJ1-3, with D unresolved. There are 16 residues in the CDR3. Trimming left V 0 bases short and J 4 bases short, with 16 bases between. CDR1 and CDR2 (germline): GTSNPN, SVGIG (reference sequence). CDR3 bases: TGTGCCTGGAGTGTACCCGGACGCTTTAGGGGAAACACCATATATTTT. Residues: CAWSVPGRFRGNTIYF.